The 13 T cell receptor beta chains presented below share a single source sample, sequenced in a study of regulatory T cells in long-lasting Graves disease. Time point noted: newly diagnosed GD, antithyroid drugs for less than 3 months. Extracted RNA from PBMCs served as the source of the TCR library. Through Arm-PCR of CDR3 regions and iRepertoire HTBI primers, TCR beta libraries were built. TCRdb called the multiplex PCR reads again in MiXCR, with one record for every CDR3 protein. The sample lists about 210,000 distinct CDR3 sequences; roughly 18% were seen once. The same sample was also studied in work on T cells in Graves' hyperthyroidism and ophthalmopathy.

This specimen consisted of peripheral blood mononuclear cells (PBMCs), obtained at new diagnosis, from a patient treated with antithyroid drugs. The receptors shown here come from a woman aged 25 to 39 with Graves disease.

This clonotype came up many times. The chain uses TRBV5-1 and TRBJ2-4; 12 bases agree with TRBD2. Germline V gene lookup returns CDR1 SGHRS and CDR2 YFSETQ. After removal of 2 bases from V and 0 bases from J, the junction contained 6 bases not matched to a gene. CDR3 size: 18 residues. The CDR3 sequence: CASSFSGTSGLAKNIQYF. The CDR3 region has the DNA TGCGCCAGCAGCTTTTCCGGGACTAGCGGGCTAGCCAAAAACATTCAGTACTTC.

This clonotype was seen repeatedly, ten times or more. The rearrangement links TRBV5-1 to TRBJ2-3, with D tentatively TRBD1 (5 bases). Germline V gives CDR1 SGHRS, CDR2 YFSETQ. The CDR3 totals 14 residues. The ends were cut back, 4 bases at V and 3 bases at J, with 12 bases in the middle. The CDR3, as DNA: TGCGCCAGCAGCCCCCAGGGTAGGACAGATACGCAGTATTTT. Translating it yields CASSPQGRTDTQYF.

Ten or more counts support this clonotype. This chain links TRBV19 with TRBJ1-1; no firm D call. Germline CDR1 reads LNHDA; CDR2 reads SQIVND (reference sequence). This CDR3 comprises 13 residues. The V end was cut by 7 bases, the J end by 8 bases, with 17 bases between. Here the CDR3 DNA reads TGTGCCAGTACCCGAGGAGTCAGTAAAGAAGCTTTCTTT. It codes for CASTRGVSKEAFF.

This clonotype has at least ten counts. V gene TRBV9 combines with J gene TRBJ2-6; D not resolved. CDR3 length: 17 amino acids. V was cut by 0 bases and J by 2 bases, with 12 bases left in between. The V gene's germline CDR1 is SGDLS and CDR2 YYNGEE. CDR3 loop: CASSVVRGPTGANVLTF. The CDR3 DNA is TGTGCCAGCAGCGTAGTTCGAGGCCCCACTGGGGCCAACGTCCTGACTTTC.

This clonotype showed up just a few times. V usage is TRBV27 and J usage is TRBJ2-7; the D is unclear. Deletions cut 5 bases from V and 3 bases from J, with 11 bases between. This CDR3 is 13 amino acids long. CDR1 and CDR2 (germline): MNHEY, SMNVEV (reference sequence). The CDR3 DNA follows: TGTGCCAGCAGTCCCACTTCCCACTACGAGCAGTACTTC. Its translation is CASSPTSHYEQYF.

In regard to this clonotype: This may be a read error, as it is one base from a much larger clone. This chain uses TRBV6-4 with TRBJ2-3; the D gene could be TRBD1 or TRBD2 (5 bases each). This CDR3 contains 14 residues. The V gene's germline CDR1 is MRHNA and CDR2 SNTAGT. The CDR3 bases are TGTGCCAGCAGTGACTCAGCGGAGACAGATGCGCAGTATTTT. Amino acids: CASSDSAETDAQYF.

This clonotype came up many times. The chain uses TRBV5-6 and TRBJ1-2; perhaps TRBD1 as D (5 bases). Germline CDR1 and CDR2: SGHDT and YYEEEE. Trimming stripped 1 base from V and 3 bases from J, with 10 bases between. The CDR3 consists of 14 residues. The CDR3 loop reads CASSLRQSDYGYTF. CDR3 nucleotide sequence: TGTGCCAGCAGCTTGCGACAGTCAGACTATGGCTACACCTTC.

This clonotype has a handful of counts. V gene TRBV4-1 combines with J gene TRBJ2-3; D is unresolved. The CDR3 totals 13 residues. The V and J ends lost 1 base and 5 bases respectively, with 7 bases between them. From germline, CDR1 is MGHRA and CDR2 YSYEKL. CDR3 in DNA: TGCGCCAGCAGCCAAGCAGTCCTAGATACGCAGTATTTT. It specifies CASSQAVLDTQYF.

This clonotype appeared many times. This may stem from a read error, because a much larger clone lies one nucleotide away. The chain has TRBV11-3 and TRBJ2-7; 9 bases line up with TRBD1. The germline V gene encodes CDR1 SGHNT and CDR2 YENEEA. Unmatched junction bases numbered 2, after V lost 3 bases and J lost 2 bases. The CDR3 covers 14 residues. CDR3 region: CASSLGTGTYEQYF. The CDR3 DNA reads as TGTGCCAGCAGCTTGGGGACAGGGACCTACGAGCAGTACTTC.

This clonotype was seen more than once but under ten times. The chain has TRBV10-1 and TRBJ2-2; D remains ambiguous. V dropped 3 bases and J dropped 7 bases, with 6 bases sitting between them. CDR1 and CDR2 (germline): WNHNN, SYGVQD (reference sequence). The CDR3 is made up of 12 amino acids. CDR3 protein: CASSELHGELFF. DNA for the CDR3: TGCGCCAGCAGTGAATTGCACGGGGAGCTGTTTTTT.

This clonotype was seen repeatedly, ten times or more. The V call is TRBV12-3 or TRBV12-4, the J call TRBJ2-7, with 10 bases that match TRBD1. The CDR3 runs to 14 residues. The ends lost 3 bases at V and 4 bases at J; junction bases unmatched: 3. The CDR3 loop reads CASSFRQGAYEQYF. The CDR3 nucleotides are TGTGCCAGCAGTTTTAGACAGGGGGCATACGAGCAGTACTTC.

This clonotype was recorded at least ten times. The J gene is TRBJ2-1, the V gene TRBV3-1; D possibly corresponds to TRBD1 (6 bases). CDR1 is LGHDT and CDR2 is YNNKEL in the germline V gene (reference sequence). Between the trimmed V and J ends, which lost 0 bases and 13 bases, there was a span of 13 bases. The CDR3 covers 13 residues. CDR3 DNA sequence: TGTGCCAGCAGCCAAGACCCTCAGGGGTCTCAGTTCTTC. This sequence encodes CASSQDPQGSQFF.

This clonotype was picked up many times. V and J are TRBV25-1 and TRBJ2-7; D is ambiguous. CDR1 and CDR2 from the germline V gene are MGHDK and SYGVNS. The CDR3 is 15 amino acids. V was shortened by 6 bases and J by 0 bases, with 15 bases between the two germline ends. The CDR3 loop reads CASRPSTGVSYEQYF. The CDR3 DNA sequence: TGTGCCAGCAGACCTAGTACTGGGGTCTCCTACGAGCAGTACTTC.